This T cell receptor (beta chain) was retrieved from a study of cytomegalovirus exposure and HLA in healthy donors. Notes on the study in general: A few of the chains that were CMV-associated were confirmed in vitro to be specific for CMV antigens. Cytomegalovirus association was assigned to about 150 TCR beta chains. The classifier reportedly diagnosed cytomegalovirus status with high specificity and sensitivity.

Separation from the roughly 670-subject first cohort characterized the roughly 120-subject validation cohort, to which the donors belonged. This clone was counted only a few times. Its antigen is undetermined. Germline CDR1 is SGHTA and CDR2 is FQGNSA. The CDR3 has 17 residues. V was trimmed by 1 base and J by 1 base, leaving 14 bases between them. TCRdb keeps only in-frame clones here, not all; method: immunoSEQ multiplex PCR. The table lists approximately 280,000 clones, just over 85% of them singletons. This TCR was sampled from a woman aged 18-29 years in good health and CMV-seronegative. The rearrangement uses TRBV7-2 and TRBJ1-5; tentatively, D is TRBD1 (6 bases). Sequences were obtained from PBMCs. The CDR3 region has the DNA TGTGCCAGCAGCTTAGTGGGCGGGGGCGGAAGCAATCAGCCCCAGCATTTT. Translating gives CASSLVGGGGSNQPQHF.